This TCR beta chain was observed in a study of CD8 T cells in Susac syndrome. After extraction with the RNeasy kit, roughly 0.5 to 1 ug of the RNA was reverse transcribed using random hexamers. One entry per CDR3 protein, called by TCRdb with MiXCR from the immunoSEQ multiplex PCR reads. The sample has some 180,000 distinct CDR3 sequences, roughly 92% seen once. Looked up from germline, CDR1 is SQVTM and CDR2 is ANQGSEA. CDR3 size: 12 residues. V was trimmed by 4 bases and J by 4 bases, leaving 10 bases between them. The specimen was CD4+ T cells from PBMCs. This chain uses TRBV29-1 with TRBJ1-1, with D unclear. The sequence was collected from a human donor in good health. The CDR3 DNA reads TGCAGCGTTGGGGGAGGACCCACTGAAGCTTTCTTT. Encoded protein: CSVGGGPTEAFF. Using reference TRBV29-1 and TRBJ1-1 for the parts outside the CDR3, the full variable domain is SAVISQKPSRDICQRGTSLTIQCQVDSQVTMMFWYRQQPGQSLTLIATANQGSEATYESGFVIDKFPISRPNLTFSTLTVSNMSPEDSSIYLCSVGGGPTEAFFGQGTRLTVV.